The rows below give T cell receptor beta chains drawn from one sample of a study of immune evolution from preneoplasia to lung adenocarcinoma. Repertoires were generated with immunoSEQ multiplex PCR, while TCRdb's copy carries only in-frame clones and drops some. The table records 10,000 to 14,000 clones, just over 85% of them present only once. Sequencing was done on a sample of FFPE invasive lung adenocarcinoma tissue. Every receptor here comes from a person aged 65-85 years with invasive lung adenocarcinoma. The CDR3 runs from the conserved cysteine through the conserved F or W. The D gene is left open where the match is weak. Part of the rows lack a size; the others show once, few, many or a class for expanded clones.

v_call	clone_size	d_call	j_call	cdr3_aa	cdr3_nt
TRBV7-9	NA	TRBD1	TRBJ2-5	CASSLEGAGTDETQYF	TGTGCCAGCAGCTTAGAGGGGGCAGGGACGGACGAGACCCAGTACTTC
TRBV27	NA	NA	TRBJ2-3	CASSLGGGITDTQYF	TGTGCCAGCAGTTTAGGGGGAGGAATCACAGATACGCAGTATTTT
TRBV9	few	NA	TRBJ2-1	CASSAEGRGLVNEQFF	TGTGCCAGCAGCGCCGAGGGAAGGGGACTGGTCAATGAGCAGTTCTTC
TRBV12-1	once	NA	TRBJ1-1	CASTPGDLRRSTEAFF	TGTGCCAGCACCCCGGGGGACCTACGTCGGTCCACTGAAGCTTTCTTT
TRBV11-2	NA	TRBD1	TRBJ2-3	CASRLQGTDTQYF	TGTGCCAGCAGGCTACAGGGGACAGATACGCAGTATTTT
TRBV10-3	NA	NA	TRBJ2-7	CAISESTQAYEQYF	TGTGCCATCAGTGAGTCGACGCAAGCCTACGAGCAGTACTTC
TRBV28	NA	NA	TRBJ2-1	CASSSPGAYFEQFF	TGTGCCAGCAGTTCGCCGGGGGCCTATTTTGAGCAGTTCTTC
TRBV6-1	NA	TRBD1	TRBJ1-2	CASSKQGDYGYTF	TGTGCCAGCAGTAAACAGGGGGACTATGGCTACACCTTC
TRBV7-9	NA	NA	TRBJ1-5	CASSLTAGSNQPQHF	TGTGCCAGCAGCTTAACTGCAGGGTCAAATCAGCCTCAGCATTTT
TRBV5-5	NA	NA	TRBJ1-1	CASHLGWGKTEAFF	TGTGCCAGCCATTTAGGGTGGGGGAAAACTGAAGCTTTCTTT
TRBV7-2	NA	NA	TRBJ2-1	CASSIFARGSDEQFF	TGTGCCAGCAGCATATTTGCCCGGGGATCTGATGAGCAGTTCTTC
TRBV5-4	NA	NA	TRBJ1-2	CASSFRGGHGYTF	TGTGCCAGCAGCTTCAGGGGAGGGCATGGCTACACCTTC
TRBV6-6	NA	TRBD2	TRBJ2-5	CASSYGTSPQETQYF	TGTGCCAGCAGTTACGGGACTAGTCCACAAGAGACCCAGTACTTC
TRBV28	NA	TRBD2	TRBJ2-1	CASRGGNAYNEQFF	TGTGCCAGCCGGGGGGGAAACGCCTACAATGAGCAGTTCTTC
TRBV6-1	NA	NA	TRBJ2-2	CASRLNGATPGELFF	TGTGCCAGCAGGTTGAACGGGGCAACACCGGGGGAGCTGTTTTTT
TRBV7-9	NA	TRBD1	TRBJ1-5	CASSLGTANQPQHF	TGTGCCAGCAGCCTAGGGACAGCAAATCAGCCCCAGCATTTT
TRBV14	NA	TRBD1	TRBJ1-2	CASSRDRGGYGYTF	TGTGCCAGCAGCCGAGACAGGGGGGGCTATGGCTACACCTTC
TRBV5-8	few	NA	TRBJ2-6	CASSLETAGANVLTF	TGTGCCAGCAGCTTGGAGACAGCCGGGGCCAACGTCCTGACTTTC
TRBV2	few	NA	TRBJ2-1	CASSLPKISYNEQFF	TGTGCCAGCTCTCTCCCCAAGATCAGTTACAATGAGCAGTTCTTC
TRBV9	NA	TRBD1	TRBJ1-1	CASSGRQGSNTEAFF	TGTGCCAGCAGCGGGAGACAGGGATCGAACACTGAAGCTTTCTTT
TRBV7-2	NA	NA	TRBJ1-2	CASSLGNYGYTF	TGTGCCAGCAGCTTAGGGAACTATGGCTACACCTTC
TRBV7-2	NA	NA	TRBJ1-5	CASSSRTQQPQHF	TGTGCCAGCAGCTCCCGGACACAGCAGCCCCAGCATTTT
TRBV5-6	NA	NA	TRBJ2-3	CASSHTSGSTDTQYF	TGTGCCAGCAGCCACACTTCAGGTAGCACAGATACGCAGTATTTT
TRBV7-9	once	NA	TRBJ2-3	CASSALLAAPSTDTQYF	TGTGCCAGCAGCGCCCTCCTAGCAGCCCCTAGCACAGATACGCAGTATTTT
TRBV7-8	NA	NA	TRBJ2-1	CASSLLWEPVGDEQFF	TGTGCCAGCAGCTTATTGTGGGAGCCCGTGGGGGATGAGCAGTTCTTC
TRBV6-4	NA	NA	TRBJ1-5	CARSRGGNQPQHF	TGTGCCAGAAGCAGGGGAGGCAATCAGCCCCAGCATTTT
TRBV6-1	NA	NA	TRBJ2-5	CASSEEGGTAGLETQYF	TGTGCCAGCAGTGAAGAGGGGGGGACAGCGGGGTTGGAGACCCAGTACTTC
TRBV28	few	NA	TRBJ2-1	CASLTEWGYNEQFF	TGTGCCAGCCTCACAGAATGGGGGTACAATGAGCAGTTCTTC
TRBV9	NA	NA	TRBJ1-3	CASSRSLGNTIYF	TGTGCCAGCAGCCGGTCCCTTGGAAACACCATATATTTT
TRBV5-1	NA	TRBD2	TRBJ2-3	CASSLSAGGGDTQYF	TGCGCCAGCAGCTTGTCAGCGGGGGGTGGAGATACGCAGTATTTT
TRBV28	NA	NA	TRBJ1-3	CATRKSSGNTIYF	TGTGCCACCCGGAAAAGCTCTGGAAACACCATATATTTT
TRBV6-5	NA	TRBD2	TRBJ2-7	CASSYAGTRAYEQYF	TGTGCCAGCAGTTACGCTGGGACTAGGGCCTACGAGCAGTACTTC
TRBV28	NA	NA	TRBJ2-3	CASSRGAVDTQYF	TGTGCCAGCAGTCGGGGGGCGGTAGATACGCAGTATTTT
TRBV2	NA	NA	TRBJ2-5	CASKQDLQETQYF	TGTGCCAGCAAGCAGGACCTCCAAGAGACCCAGTACTTC
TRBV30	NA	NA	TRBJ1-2	CAWRKKRQDWSGGYTF	TGTGCCTGGAGGAAAAAGCGGCAGGACTGGTCAGGTGGCTACACCTTC
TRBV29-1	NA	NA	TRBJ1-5	CSAIGGVSQAQHF	TGCAGCGCAATAGGCGGGGTGAGTCAAGCCCAGCATTTT
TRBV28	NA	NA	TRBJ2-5	CASSPPGRETQYF	TGTGCCAGCAGTCCTCCAGGGCGGGAGACCCAGTACTTC
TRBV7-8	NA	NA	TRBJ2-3	CASSSTGTDTQYF	TGTGCCAGCAGCTCCACAGGCACAGATACGCAGTATTTT
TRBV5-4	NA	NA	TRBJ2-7	CASSLRGRTYEQYF	TGTGCCAGCAGCTTAAGGGGCAGGACCTACGAGCAGTACTTC
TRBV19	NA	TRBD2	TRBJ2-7	CASKWGTSGSYEQYF	TGTGCCAGTAAGTGGGGGACTAGCGGGAGTTACGAGCAGTACTTC
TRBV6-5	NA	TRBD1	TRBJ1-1	CASSRRQGRAFF	TGTGCCAGCAGTCGTAGACAGGGGAGGGCTTTCTTT
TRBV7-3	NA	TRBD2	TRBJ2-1	CASSLAGGGDEQFF	TGTGCCAGCAGCCTAGCGGGAGGGGGGGATGAGCAGTTCTTC
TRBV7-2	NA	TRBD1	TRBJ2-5	CASSVLGTGQETQYF	TGTGCCAGCAGCGTTCTAGGGACAGGCCAAGAGACCCAGTACTTC
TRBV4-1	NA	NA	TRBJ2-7	CASSQGSGGGGNEQYF	TGCGCCAGCAGCCAAGGGTCAGGAGGGGGCGGGAACGAGCAGTACTTC
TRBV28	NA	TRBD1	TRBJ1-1	CASSFTTRQGGDTEAFF	TGTGCCAGCAGTTTCACTACTCGACAGGGGGGTGACACTGAAGCTTTCTTT
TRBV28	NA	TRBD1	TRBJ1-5	CASSSDRGIGNQPQHF	TGTGCCAGCAGTTCAGACAGGGGTATAGGCAATCAGCCCCAGCATTTT
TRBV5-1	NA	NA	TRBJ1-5	CASRKGEGPFQPQHF	TGCGCCAGCAGAAAGGGAGAAGGACCCTTTCAGCCCCAGCATTTT